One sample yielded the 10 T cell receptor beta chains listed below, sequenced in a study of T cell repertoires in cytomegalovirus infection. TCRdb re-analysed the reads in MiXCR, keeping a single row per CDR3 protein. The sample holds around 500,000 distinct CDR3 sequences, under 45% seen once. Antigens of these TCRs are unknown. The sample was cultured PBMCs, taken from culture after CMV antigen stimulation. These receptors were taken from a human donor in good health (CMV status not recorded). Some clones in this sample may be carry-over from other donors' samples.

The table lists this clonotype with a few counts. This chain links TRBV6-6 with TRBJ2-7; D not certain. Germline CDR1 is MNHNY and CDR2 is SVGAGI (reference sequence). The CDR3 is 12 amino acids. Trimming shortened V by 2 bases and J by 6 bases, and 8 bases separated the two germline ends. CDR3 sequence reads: CASSYRVGEQYF. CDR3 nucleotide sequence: TGTGCCAGCAGTTACAGGGTGGGCGAGCAGTACTTC.

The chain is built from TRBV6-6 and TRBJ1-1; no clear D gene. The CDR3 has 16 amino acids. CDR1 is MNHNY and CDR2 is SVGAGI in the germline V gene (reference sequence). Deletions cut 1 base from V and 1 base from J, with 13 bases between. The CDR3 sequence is CASSYWGETGNTEAFF. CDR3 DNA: TGTGCCAGCAGTTACTGGGGTGAGACCGGGAACACTGAAGCTTTCTTT.

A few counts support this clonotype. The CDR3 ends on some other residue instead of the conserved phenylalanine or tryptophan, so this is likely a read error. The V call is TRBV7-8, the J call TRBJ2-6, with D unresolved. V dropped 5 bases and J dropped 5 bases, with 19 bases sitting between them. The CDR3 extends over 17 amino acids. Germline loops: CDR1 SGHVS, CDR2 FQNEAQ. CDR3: CASSRSSALGWANVLTS. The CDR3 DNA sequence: TGTGCCAGCAGCAGATCGTCGGCTCTAGGCTGGGCCAACGTCCTGACTTCC.

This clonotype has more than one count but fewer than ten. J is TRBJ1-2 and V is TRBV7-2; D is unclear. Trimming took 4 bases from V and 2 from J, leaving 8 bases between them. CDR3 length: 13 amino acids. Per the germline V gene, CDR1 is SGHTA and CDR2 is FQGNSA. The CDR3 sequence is CASSSVRNYGYTF. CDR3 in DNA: TGTGCCAGCAGCTCCGTAAGAAACTATGGCTACACCTTC.

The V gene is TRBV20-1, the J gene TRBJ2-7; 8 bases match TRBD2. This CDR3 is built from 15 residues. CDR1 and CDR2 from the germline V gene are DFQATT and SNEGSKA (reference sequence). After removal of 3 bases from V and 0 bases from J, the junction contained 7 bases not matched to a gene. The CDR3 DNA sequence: TGCAGTGCTAGCCCCACTAGCGGACTCTCCTACGAGCAGTACTTC. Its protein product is CSASPTSGLSYEQYF.

CDR3 DNA: TGTGCCAGCAGTTCTAGCGGGGGGTGGTCCGGGGAGCTGTTTTTT. It is translated as CASSSSGGWSGELFF. The chain uses TRBV12-3 or TRBV12-4 and TRBJ2-2, with TRBD2 matching 11 bases. V trimming: 4 bases; J trimming: 6 bases; junction bases outside the gene matches: 4. The CDR3 is 15 residues long.

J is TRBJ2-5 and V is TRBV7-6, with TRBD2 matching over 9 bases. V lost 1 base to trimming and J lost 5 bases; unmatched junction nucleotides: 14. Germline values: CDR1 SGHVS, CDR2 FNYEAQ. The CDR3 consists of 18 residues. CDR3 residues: CASSLDGSSGRLRETQYF. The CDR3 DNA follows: TGTGCCAGCAGCTTAGATGGGAGTAGCGGGAGATTGAGGGAGACCCAGTACTTC.

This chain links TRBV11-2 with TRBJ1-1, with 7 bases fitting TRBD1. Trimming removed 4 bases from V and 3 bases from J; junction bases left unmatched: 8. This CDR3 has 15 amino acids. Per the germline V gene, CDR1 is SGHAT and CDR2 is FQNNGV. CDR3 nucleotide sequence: TGTGCCAGCAGCTCAATGAGGGGGCTAGACACTGAAGCTTTCTTT. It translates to CASSSMRGLDTEAFF.

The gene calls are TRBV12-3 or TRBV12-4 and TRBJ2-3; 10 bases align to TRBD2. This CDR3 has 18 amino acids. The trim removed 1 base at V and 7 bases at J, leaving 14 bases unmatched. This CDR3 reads CASSLVGGSGGTRYTQYF. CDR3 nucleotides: TGTGCCAGCAGTTTAGTGGGGGGTAGCGGGGGGACCCGTTATACGCAGTATTTT.

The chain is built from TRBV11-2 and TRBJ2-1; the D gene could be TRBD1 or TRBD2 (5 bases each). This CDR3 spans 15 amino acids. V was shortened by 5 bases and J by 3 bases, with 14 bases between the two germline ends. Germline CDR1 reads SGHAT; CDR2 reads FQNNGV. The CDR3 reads CASSQPGPRYNEQFF. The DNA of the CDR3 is TGTGCCAGCAGCCAACCGGGACCCCGCTACAATGAGCAGTTCTTC.